This paragraph covers one T cell receptor beta chain sequence. The sample originates from a study of T-cell reconstitution after alpha-beta-depleted transplantation in children. A library of TCRbeta sequences, prepared with unique molecular identifiers, was generated. TCRdb fed the PCR reads into MiXCR, producing one record per CDR3 protein. The table lists 450,000 to 600,000 distinct CDR3 sequences, around 20% of them singletons. V was pared by 3 bases and J by 5 bases, with 8 bases between. Germline CDR1 is SGDLS and CDR2 is YYNGEE. The CDR3 spans 12 residues. V gene TRBV9 combines with J gene TRBJ2-5; D is unclear. The clonotype comes from a human donor who donated a stem cell graft to a child with acute lymphoblastic leukemia. The sample in question was PBMCs from the stem cell graft donor, obtained from the stem cell graft. The CDR3 protein is CASSGMEETQYF. CDR3 bases: TGTGCCAGCAGCGGTATGGAGGAGACCCAGTACTTC.